This T cell receptor beta chain was sequenced in a study of OX40 agonist ivuxolimab in advanced cancers. Looking at the study overall: Prior anti-PD-1, anti-PD-L1 or anti-CTLA-4 therapy was allowed; approximately 40% had some.

With 5 bases removed from V and 4 bases from J, the gap between germline ends came to 6 bases. The CDR3 is made up of 11 amino acids. Germline CDR1 and CDR2: SGHAT and FQDESV (reference sequence). Libraries were prepared by immunoSEQ multiplex PCR; TCRdb keeps only in-frame clonotypes and omits some of them. The sample has more than 70,000 clones, 80% to 90% seen once. The receptor's source is an adult with an advanced solid tumor such as melanoma, head and neck, liver or kidney cancer. The chain joins TRBV11-1 to TRBJ2-7; D gene unclear. The material was CD4+ or CD8+ T cells sorted from blood, obtained in a trial of the OX40 agonist ivuxolimab. The CDR3 reads CASSREYEQYF. CDR3 nucleotides: TGTGCCAGCAGCCGAGAATACGAGCAGTACTTC.